These T cell receptor beta chains were read from a single sample in a study of T cells in Graves' hyperthyroidism and ophthalmopathy. TCRdb passed the multiplex PCR reads through MiXCR, listing each CDR3 protein once. The sample holds 350,000 to 400,000 distinct CDR3 sequences, about 15% seen once. The source material was blood. The receptors were gathered from a woman aged 25 to 39 with Graves' hyperthyroidism. The CDR3 runs from the conserved cysteine through the conserved F or W. The order of the fields is V gene, J gene, D gene, clone size, CDR3 DNA, CDR3 protein. The D gene is left open where the match is weak. Part of the rows lack a size; the others show once, few, many or a class for expanded clones.

TRBV5-1,TRBJ2-2,TRBD1,-,TGCGCCAGCAGCTTATGGGCTATGGGACAGGGGACAACCGGGGAGCTGTTTTTT,CASSLWAMGQGTTGELFF
TRBV20-1,TRBJ2-1,TRBD2,many,TGCAGTGCCCCTCCTGGCGGGAGGGCTTACAATGAGCAGTTCTTC,CSAPPGGRAYNEQFF
TRBV15,TRBJ2-1,TRBD1,many,TGTGCCACCAGCAGCCGGACAGGGGAGGGACATGAGCAGTTCTTC,CATSSRTGEGHEQFF
TRBV29-1,TRBJ2-1,TRBD2,few,TGCAGCGTCTTAGCGGGACCGAATGAGCAGTTCTTC,CSVLAGPNEQFF
TRBV30,TRBJ2-7,-,many,TGTGCCTGGAGTCAGACGGATGGAGGGCAGTACTTC,CAWSQTDGGQYF
TRBV3-1,TRBJ2-1,TRBD2,many,TGTGCCAGCAGCCAAGAGGCTCGTAGCGGGAGGGTCCCCTCCTCCTACAATGAGCAGTTCTTC,CASSQEARSGRVPSSYNEQFF
TRBV6-1,TRBJ2-7,TRBD1,-,TGTGCCAGCAGTACGGCCGGGACAGGGACGACCTACGAGCAGTACTTC,CASSTAGTGTTYEQYF
TRBV12-3/TRBV12-4,TRBJ1-1,-,many,TGTGCCAGCAGTGAAGGACAGTCATTCGCTGAAGCTTTCTTT,CASSEGQSFAEAFF
TRBV29-1,TRBJ2-7,TRBD2,few,TGCAGCGTTGATGGCGGGAGCTTCTACGAGCAGTACTTC,CSVDGGSFYEQYF
TRBV7-9,TRBJ2-1,TRBD2,many,TGTGCCAGCAGCTTGGTAGCGGGAACGTCCAATGAGCAGTTCTTC,CASSLVAGTSNEQFF
TRBV3-1,TRBJ2-3,-,many,TGTGCCAGCAGCCAACGGGGTTACACAGATACGCAGTATTTT,CASSQRGYTDTQYF
TRBV7-3,TRBJ2-2,TRBD1,-,TGTGCCAGCAGCCCCGGGACAGGCCGGAACACCGGGGAGCTGTTTTTT,CASSPGTGRNTGELFF
TRBV6-1,TRBJ2-7,TRBD1,many,TGTGCCAGCAGCAGGGGACAGGTATTATACGAGCAGTACTTC,CASSRGQVLYEQYF
TRBV18,TRBJ2-1,TRBD1,-,TGTGCCAGCTCACCGGGACAGGGGGCGAATGAGCAGTTCTTC,CASSPGQGANEQFF
TRBV7-8,TRBJ2-5,TRBD2,-,TGTGCCAGCAGCTCGACTAGCGTAATGGGGGAGACCCAGTACTTC,CASSSTSVMGETQYF
TRBV19,TRBJ2-1,TRBD1,-,TGTGCCAGTAGTACAGGGACAGGAAAGCAGTTCTTC,CASSTGTGKQFF
TRBV6-1,TRBJ1-4,-,many,TGTGCCAGCAGTGAAGGGAATCGCGTGGAAAAACTGTTTTTT,CASSEGNRVEKLFF
TRBV29-1,TRBJ2-7,TRBD1,-,TGCAGCGTCCCGACAGGGAGTGACTACGAGCAGTACTTC,CSVPTGSDYEQYF
TRBV20-1,TRBJ2-3,TRBD2,-,TGCAGTGCTAGAGACAACACCGGGACTAGCTCCGATACGCAGTATTTT,CSARDNTGTSSDTQYF
TRBV20-1,TRBJ2-3,-,many,TGCAGTGCTAGAGATATTTCCGGGTTCCTCACAGATACGCAGTATTTT,CSARDISGFLTDTQYF
TRBV7-3,TRBJ2-3,-,many,TGTGCCAGCAGCTTAATGGGGAGAGATACGCAGTATTTT,CASSLMGRDTQYF
TRBV20-1,TRBJ1-6,-,few,TGCAGTGCTAAGGTTACAGCCTATAATTCACCCCTCCACTTT,CSAKVTAYNSPLHF
TRBV7-6,TRBJ1-4,-,many,TGTGCCAGCACCCCTATCCCCCGGTCAACTAATGAAAAACTGTTTTTT,CASTPIPRSTNEKLFF
TRBV6-1,TRBJ2-7,-,many,TGTGCCAGCAGTGAAGGATACCCCAAACTCCGGGACCCAGCCTACGAGCAGTACTTC,CASSEGYPKLRDPAYEQYF
TRBV6-1,TRBJ1-1,-,many,TGTGCCAGCAGAGCACAAGGGACTCCCGAAGCTTTCTTT,CASRAQGTPEAFF
TRBV28,TRBJ2-1,TRBD1,many,TGTGCCAGCAGTTCCTCAGGGACAGGGGGCGGTTACAATGAGCAGTTCTTC,CASSSSGTGGGYNEQFF
TRBV4-2,TRBJ2-3,-,-,TGTGCCAGCAGCCAAGATAAGGTAATCACCAACACAGATACGCAGTATTTT,CASSQDKVITNTDTQYF
TRBV27,TRBJ1-2,TRBD1,few,TGTGCCAGCAGTTTTTTCCAGGGGGATGGCTACACCTTC,CASSFFQGDGYTF
TRBV7-2,TRBJ2-5,-,many,TGTGCCAGCAGCTTAGTATACGGAACCCCCCGACAAGAGACCCAGTACTTC,CASSLVYGTPRQETQYF
TRBV5-1,TRBJ2-7,-,few,TGCGCCAGCAGCTTGGGTGGACTCGCTAGCTCCTACGAGCAGTACTTC,CASSLGGLASSYEQYF
TRBV6-5,TRBJ2-6,-,few,TGTGCCAGCAGTTACGGGGCAGCTGGGGCCAACGTCCTGACTTTC,CASSYGAAGANVLTF
TRBV18,TRBJ2-1,TRBD1,few,TGTGCCAGCTCGCACCCGGGACACGACAGGGGACACTACAATGAGCAGTTCTTC,CASSHPGHDRGHYNEQFF
TRBV19,TRBJ2-1,-,once,TGTGCCAGTAGTATATTGGGTGTGAATGAGCAGTTCTTC,CASSILGVNEQFF
TRBV9,TRBJ2-7,TRBD2,many,TGTGCCAGCAGCGCCCAGAGGACTAGCGGGACCTACGAGCAGTACTTC,CASSAQRTSGTYEQYF
TRBV27,TRBJ2-7,TRBD1,few,TGTGCCAGCAGTTTATCCGGACAGGCAGGCTACGAGCAGTACTTC,CASSLSGQAGYEQYF
TRBV13,TRBJ2-7,-,many,TGTGCCAGCAGCCCCCCGGTGACCTACGAGCAGTACTTC,CASSPPVTYEQYF
TRBV28,TRBJ2-2,TRBD1,many,TGTGCCGTCTCTAGACAGGGACGGGAGCTGTTTTTT,CAVSRQGRELFF
TRBV20-1,TRBJ2-5,-,-,TGCAGTGCAGATATGGAGACCCAGTACTTC,CSADMETQYF
TRBV19,TRBJ2-3,-,-,TGTGCCAGTAGTATGGCGGTAGTTGGTACAGATACGCAGTATTTT,CASSMAVVGTDTQYF
TRBV28,TRBJ1-1,-,few,TGTGCCAGCAGTCCTATCGAGGAGAACACTGAAGCTTTCTTT,CASSPIEENTEAFF
TRBV12-3/TRBV12-4,TRBJ1-1,TRBD1,few,TGTGCCAGCAGTGTAGACAGGGCACTTGGAGCTTTCTTT,CASSVDRALGAFF
TRBV7-6,TRBJ2-1,-,many,TGTGCCAGCAGCACGTGGGGGCAGGGGAGAGGAAATGAGCAGTTCTTC,CASSTWGQGRGNEQFF
TRBV7-3,TRBJ1-2,-,few,TGTGCCAGCACCCCCCGTTGGGATGGCTACACCTTC,CASTPRWDGYTF
TRBV19,TRBJ2-7,TRBD2,-,TGTGCCAGTAGTCAGAGCGGGAGCGGCGACGAGCAGTACTTC,CASSQSGSGDEQYF
TRBV20-1,TRBJ2-7,-,many,TGCAGTGCTAGAGATCAGGGTTACGAGCAGTACTTC,CSARDQGYEQYF
TRBV10-3,TRBJ2-1,TRBD2,few,TGTGCCATCAGTGGGGGCGGGGGAGGCCTCAATGAGCAGTTCTTC,CAISGGGGGLNEQFF
TRBV19,TRBJ2-7,TRBD2,-,TGTGCCAGTAGTATTAGCGGGGAAGTCCACGAGCAGTACTTC,CASSISGEVHEQYF
TRBV18,TRBJ2-5,-,many,TGTGCCAGCTCACGGACGAAAGGGAGGGAGACCCAGTACTTC,CASSRTKGRETQYF
TRBV2,TRBJ2-1,-,many,TGTGCCAGCAGACTGGACGGCAACAATGAGCAGTTCTTC,CASRLDGNNEQFF
TRBV19,TRBJ2-1,-,few,TGTGCCAGTAGGGTACGACAGACACCCTACAATGAGCAGTTCTTC,CASRVRQTPYNEQFF
TRBV30,TRBJ2-1,-,many,TGTGCCTGGAGTGTAGCCACCTTTCCGTTCTTC,CAWSVATFPFF
TRBV12-3/TRBV12-4,TRBJ1-6,-,many,TGTGCCAGCAGTTTTCAAGGGGGGAATCCACCCCTCCACTTT,CASSFQGGNPPLHF